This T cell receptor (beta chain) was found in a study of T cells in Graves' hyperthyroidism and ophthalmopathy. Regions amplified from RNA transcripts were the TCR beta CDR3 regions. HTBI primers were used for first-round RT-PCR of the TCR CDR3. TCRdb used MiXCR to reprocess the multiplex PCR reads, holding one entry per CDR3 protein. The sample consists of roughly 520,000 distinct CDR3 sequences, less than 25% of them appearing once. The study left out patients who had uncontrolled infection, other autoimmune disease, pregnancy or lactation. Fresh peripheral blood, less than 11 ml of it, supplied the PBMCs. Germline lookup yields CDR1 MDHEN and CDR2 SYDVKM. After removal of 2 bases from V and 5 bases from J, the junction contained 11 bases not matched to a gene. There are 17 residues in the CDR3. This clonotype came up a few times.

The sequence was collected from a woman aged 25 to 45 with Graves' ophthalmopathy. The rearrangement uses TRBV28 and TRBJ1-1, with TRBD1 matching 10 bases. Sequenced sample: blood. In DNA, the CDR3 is TGTGCCAGCAGTTTAGCTGCCGGACAGGGGGTTGAAACTGAAGCTTTCTTT. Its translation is CASSLAAGQGVETEAFF.